Presented here are 8 T cell receptor beta chains from one specimen sequenced in a study of blood T cell repertoires in COVID-19. The method was immunoSEQ multiplex PCR; TCRdb's version includes in-frame clones alone and lacks a portion of them. The sample carries some 240,000 clones, around 91% recorded once. Sequenced input: peripheral blood. Receptors were obtained from an older woman with COVID-19, enrolled during active disease.

This chain uses TRBV7-2 with TRBJ1-4; TRBD1 agrees at 7 bases. Unmatched junction bases numbered 6, after V lost 6 bases and J lost 8 bases. This CDR3 spans 13 amino acids. Germline assignment: CDR1 SGHTA and CDR2 FQGNSA. The CDR3 protein is CASRGQDWEKLFF. In nucleotides, the CDR3 is TGTGCCAGCAGAGGACAGGATTGGGAAAAACTGTTTTTT.

This chain connects TRBV7-2 to TRBJ2-1; the D gene is possibly TRBD1 (6 bases). Germline-derived CDR1 and CDR2 are SGHTA and FQGNSA. Trimming removed 4 bases at V and 4 bases at J, with 14 bases between. The CDR3 has 15 amino acids. In DNA, the CDR3 is TGTGCCAGCAGCTCCCTTAGACAGGATTACAATGAGCAGTTCTTC. This sequence encodes CASSSLRQDYNEQFF. Using reference TRBV7-2 and TRBJ2-1 for the parts outside the CDR3, the full variable domain is GAGVSQSPSNKVTEKGKDVELRCDPISGHTALYWYRQSLGQGLEFLIYFQGNSAPDKSGLPSDRFSAERTGGSVSTLTIQRTQQEDSAVYLCASSSLRQDYNEQFFGPGTRLTVL.

Comment on this clone: In the same sample, other DNA sequences code for this CDR3. The gene calls are TRBV5-5 and TRBJ1-5; 8 bases map to TRBD1. Germline V gives CDR1 SGHKS, CDR2 YYEKEE (reference sequence). This CDR3 is built from 14 residues. Trimming cost V 5 bases and J 4 bases; bases outside gene matches: 5. DNA for the CDR3: TGTGCCAGCAGTTGGGACAGGAGAAATCAGCCCCAGCATTTT. Encoded protein: CASSWDRRNQPQHF.

The rearrangement links TRBV2 to TRBJ1-3; D is perhaps TRBD1 (5 bases). The V gene's germline CDR1 is SNHLY and CDR2 FYNNEI. The CDR3 is 13 amino acids. The V end lost 5 bases, the J end lost 8 bases, and 13 bases lay between the germline ends. CDR3 sequence: CASSSRVIYTIYF. The CDR3 DNA reads TGTGCCAGCAGTAGCAGGGTTATCTACACCATATATTTT.

This clone was recorded once. The V gene is TRBV2, the J gene TRBJ2-1; TRBD1 matches 8 bases. This CDR3 is 14 amino acids long. Germline V CDR1 and CDR2: SNHLY, FYNNEI. V trimming: 5 bases; J trimming: 7 bases; junction bases outside the gene matches: 7. The CDR3 reads CASSQGQAWNEQFF. The CDR3 region has the DNA TGTGCCAGCAGTCAGGGACAGGCCTGGAATGAGCAGTTCTTC.

This sequence joins TRBV6-5 and TRBJ2-7, with TRBD1 matching over 7 bases. The germline gives CDR1 MNHEY, CDR2 SVGAGI. The ends lost 6 bases at V and 1 base at J; junction bases unmatched: 3. This CDR3 region has 13 residues. The CDR3 protein is CASRGTESYEQYF. The CDR3 DNA is TGTGCCAGCAGGGGGACAGAGTCCTACGAGCAGTACTTC.

The V and J genes are TRBV5-6 and TRBJ2-1; 8 bases are a match to TRBD2. V dropped 6 bases and J dropped 3; count of bases not matched to a gene: 5. CDR3 length: 14 amino acids. Germline CDR1 and CDR2: SGHDT and YYEEEE. The CDR3 region is CASNIAGLYNEQFF. In DNA, the CDR3 is TGTGCCAGCAACATAGCGGGGCTCTACAATGAGCAGTTCTTC.

The rearrangement joins TRBV7-9 to TRBJ1-3, with TRBD1 matching over 7 bases. The V and J ends lost 3 bases and 3 bases, in that order; junction bases with no gene match: 2. The CDR3 is 14 amino acids. Germline V gene lookup returns CDR1 SEHNR and CDR2 FQNEAQ (reference sequence). The CDR3, as DNA: TGTGCCAGCAGCTTCGGGACAGATGGAAACACCATATATTTT. This encodes CASSFGTDGNTIYF.